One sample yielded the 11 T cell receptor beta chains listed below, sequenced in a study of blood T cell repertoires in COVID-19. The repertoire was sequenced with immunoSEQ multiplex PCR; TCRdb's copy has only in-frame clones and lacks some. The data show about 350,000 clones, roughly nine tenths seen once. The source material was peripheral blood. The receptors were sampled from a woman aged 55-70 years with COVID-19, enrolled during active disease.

The CDR3: CASSQGWTAAYEQYF. CDR3 coding DNA: TGCGCCAGCAGCCAGGGGTGGACAGCCGCCTACGAGCAGTACTTC. The chain joins TRBV4-1 to TRBJ2-7; tentatively, D is TRBD1 (6 bases). CDR1 and CDR2 from the germline V gene are MGHRA and YSYEKL. Deletions cut 3 bases from V and 2 bases from J, with 14 bases between. The CDR3 covers 15 residues.

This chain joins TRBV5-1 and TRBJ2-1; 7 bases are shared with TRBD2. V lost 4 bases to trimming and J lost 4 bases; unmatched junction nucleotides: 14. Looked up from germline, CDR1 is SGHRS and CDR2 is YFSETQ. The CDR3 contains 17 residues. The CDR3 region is CASSPGLSGARYNEQFF. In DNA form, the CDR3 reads TGCGCCAGCAGCCCTGGTTTAAGCGGGGCCCGTTACAATGAGCAGTTCTTC.

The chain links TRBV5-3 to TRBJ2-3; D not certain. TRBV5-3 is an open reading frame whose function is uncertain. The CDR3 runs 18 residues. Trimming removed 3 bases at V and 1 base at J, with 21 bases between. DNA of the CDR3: TGTGCCAGAAGCTCGCACCCGTTGGGCATCCTCGGCACAGATACGCAGTATTTT. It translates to CARSSHPLGILGTDTQYF.

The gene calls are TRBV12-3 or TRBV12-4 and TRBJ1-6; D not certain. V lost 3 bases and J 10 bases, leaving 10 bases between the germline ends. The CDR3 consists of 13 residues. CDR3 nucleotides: TGTGCCAGCAGTTTCAAGCTGAACTCACCCCTCCACTTT. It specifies CASSFKLNSPLHF.

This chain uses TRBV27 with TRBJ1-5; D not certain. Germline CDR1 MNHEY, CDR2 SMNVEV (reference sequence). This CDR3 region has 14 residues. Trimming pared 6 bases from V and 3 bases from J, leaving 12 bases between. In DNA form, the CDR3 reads TGTGCCAGCAGGAAAAGAGGTGTCAATCAGCCCCAGCATTTT. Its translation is CASRKRGVNQPQHF.

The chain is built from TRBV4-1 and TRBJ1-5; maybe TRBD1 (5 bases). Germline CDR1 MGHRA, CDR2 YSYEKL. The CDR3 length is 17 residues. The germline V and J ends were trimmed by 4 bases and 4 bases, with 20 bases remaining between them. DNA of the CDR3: TGCGCCAGCAGCCCAACCCATTTACCAGGGCGGAATCAGCCCCAGCATTTT. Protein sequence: CASSPTHLPGRNQPQHF.

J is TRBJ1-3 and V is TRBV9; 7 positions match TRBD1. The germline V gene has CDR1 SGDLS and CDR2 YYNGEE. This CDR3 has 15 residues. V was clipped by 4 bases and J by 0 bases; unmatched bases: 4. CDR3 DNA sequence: TGTGCCAGCAGCAGAGGGGACAGCTCTGGAAACACCATATATTTT. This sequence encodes CASSRGDSSGNTIYF.

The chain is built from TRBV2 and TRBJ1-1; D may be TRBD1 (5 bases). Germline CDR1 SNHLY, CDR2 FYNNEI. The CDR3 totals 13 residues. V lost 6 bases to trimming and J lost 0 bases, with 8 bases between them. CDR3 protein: CASRRGLNTEAFF. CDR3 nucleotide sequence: TGTGCCAGCAGAAGGGGTCTGAACACTGAAGCTTTCTTT.

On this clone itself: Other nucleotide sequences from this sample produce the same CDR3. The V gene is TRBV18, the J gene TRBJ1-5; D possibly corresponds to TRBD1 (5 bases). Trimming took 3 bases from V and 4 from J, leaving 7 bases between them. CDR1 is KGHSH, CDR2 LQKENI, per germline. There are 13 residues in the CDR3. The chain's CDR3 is CASSPTVNQPQHF. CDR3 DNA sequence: TGTGCCAGCTCACCGACAGTTAATCAGCCCCAGCATTTT.

The CDR3 is CASRKQGIFGEAFF. The CDR3 DNA reads TGTGCCAGCAGAAAGCAGGGAATTTTCGGTGAAGCTTTCTTT. The chain employs TRBV2 and TRBJ1-1; weak D call: TRBD1 (5 bases). V was cut by 6 bases and J by 7 bases, with 18 bases left in between. The CDR3 has 14 residues. Germline V CDR1 and CDR2: SNHLY, FYNNEI. The variable domain in full, completed from reference TRBV2 and TRBJ1-1, reads EPEVTQTPSHQVTQMGQEVILRCVPISNHLYFYWYRQILGQKVEFLVSFYNNEISEKSEIFDDQFSVERPDGSNFTLKIRSTKLEDSAMYFCASRKQGIFGEAFFGQGTRLTVV.

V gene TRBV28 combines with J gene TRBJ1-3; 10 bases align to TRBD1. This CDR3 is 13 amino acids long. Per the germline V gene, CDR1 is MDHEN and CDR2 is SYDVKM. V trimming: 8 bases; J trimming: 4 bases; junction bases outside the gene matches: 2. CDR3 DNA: TGTGCCAGCCGGACAGGGGGGGGAAACACCATATATTTT. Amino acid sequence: CASRTGGGNTIYF.